A single sample is the source of the 23 T cell receptor beta chains below, sequenced in a study of T cell responses to AZD1222 COVID-19 vaccine. Assay used: immunoSEQ multiplex PCR; TCRdb lists only in-frame clones, some missing. Of 75,000 to 100,000 clones listed, 88% are singletons. Specimen: peripheral blood, collected on day 0 of AZD1222 vaccination. All receptors come from an adult in good health.

This clone was observed once. The chain employs TRBV19 and TRBJ2-1; 7 bases are shared with TRBD1. CDR3 size: 15 residues. V shed 4 bases, J shed 5 bases, and the junction held 8 bases outside the gene matches. The V gene's germline CDR1 is LNHDA and CDR2 SQIVND (reference sequence). In DNA, the CDR3 is TGTGCCAGTAGTAGGACAGGCTCACCGGACAATGAGCAGTTCTTC. This translates into CASSRTGSPDNEQFF.

This chain links TRBV6-5 with TRBJ2-7; no reliable D call. Germline values: CDR1 MNHEY, CDR2 SVGAGI. This CDR3 is built from 15 residues. V lost 5 bases to trimming and J lost 7 bases, with 21 bases between them. The CDR3 region is CASSQTMGSSSEQYF. The CDR3 DNA follows: TGTGCCAGCAGTCAGACCATGGGCAGCTCGTCGGAGCAGTACTTC.

The chain uses TRBV15 and TRBJ1-6, with TRBD1 matching 9 bases. The germline V gene has CDR1 LNHNV and CDR2 YYDKDF (reference sequence). With 0 bases clipped from V and 14 bases from J, the junction kept 8 bases outside the gene matches. The CDR3 extends over 15 amino acids. The CDR3 DNA sequence: TGTGCCACCAGCAGAGATGGGCGACAGGGGGGATCCCTCCACTTT. It translates to CATSRDGRQGGSLHF.

The chain uses TRBV7-3 and TRBJ2-6, with D perhaps matching TRBD1 (5 bases). The germline CDR1 and CDR2 sequences are SGHTA and FQGTGA. The CDR3 loop spans 17 amino acids. V gave up 3 bases and J gave up 3 bases, with 15 bases separating them. DNA of the CDR3: TGTGCCAGCAGCTTCATATCTCAGGGAAGTGGGGCCAACGTCCTGACTTTC. This sequence encodes CASSFISQGSGANVLTF. Filled out from reference TRBV7-3 and TRBJ2-6, the complete variable domain reads GAGVSQTPSNKVTEKGKYVELRCDPISGHTALYWYRQSLGQGPEFLIYFQGTGAADDSGLPNDRFFAVRPEGSVSTLKIQRTERGDSAVYLCASSFISQGSGANVLTFGAGSRLTVL.

This clone was observed once. The chain carries TRBV5-1 and TRBJ1-1; the match to TRBD1 covers 8 bases. Germline CDR1 reads SGHRS; CDR2 reads YFSETQ. V gave up 4 bases and J gave up 3 bases; unmatched junction bases: 5. There are 14 residues in the CDR3. In DNA, the CDR3 is TGCGCCAGCAGCGCAGGGGGCTTGGACACTGAAGCTTTCTTT. Translating gives CASSAGGLDTEAFF. Full variable domain (rest looked up from reference TRBV5-1 and TRBJ1-1): KAGVTQTPRYLIKTRGQQVTLSCSPISGHRSVSWYQQTPGQGLQFLFEYFSETQRNKGNFPGRFSGRQFSNSRSEMNVSTLELGDSALYLCASSAGGLDTEAFFGQGTRLTVV.

The J gene is TRBJ2-3, the V gene TRBV27; 8 bases fit TRBD1. The trim removed 6 bases at V and 5 bases at J, leaving 16 bases unmatched. The CDR3 is made up of 17 amino acids. Germline CDR1 and CDR2: MNHEY and SMNVEV (reference sequence). The CDR3 DNA follows: TGTGCCAGCAGGCCCTGGGGGGCCAGGGGGCAAAAAGATACGCAGTATTTT. This translates into CASRPWGARGQKDTQYF.

This chain links TRBV7-6 with TRBJ2-7, with 9 bases identical to TRBD2. CDR1 and CDR2 (germline): SGHVS, FNYEAQ. The CDR3 has 16 amino acids. V was clipped by 1 base and J by 2 bases; unmatched bases: 6. CDR3 nucleotide sequence: TGTGCCAGCAGCTTAGAAGTAGCGGGAGCCGCCTACGAGCAGTACTTC. Its protein product is CASSLEVAGAAYEQYF.

The chain combines TRBV2 with TRBJ1-6; D unclear. CDR3 length: 12 amino acids. CDR1 is SNHLY and CDR2 is FYNNEI in the germline V gene. Trimming took 6 bases from V and 3 from J, leaving 3 bases between them. CDR3 in DNA: TGTGCCAGCAGGGGCTATAATTCACCCCTCCACTTT. This encodes CASRGYNSPLHF.

This rearrangement joins TRBV7-2 to TRBJ2-3, with a possible D match to TRBD2 (6 bases). CDR1 and CDR2 (germline): SGHTA, FQGNSA. V was shortened by 4 bases and J by 1 base, with 9 bases between the two germline ends. The CDR3 loop spans 14 amino acids. Here the CDR3 DNA reads TGTGCCAGCAGCTCGGGCGGGGGCACAGATACGCAGTATTTT. Its translation: CASSSGGGTDTQYF. The full variable domain, its missing parts supplied by reference TRBV7-2 and TRBJ2-3, is GAGVSQSPSNKVTEKGKDVELRCDPISGHTALYWYRQSLGQGLEFLIYFQGNSAPDKSGLPSDRFSAERTGGSVSTLTIQRTQQEDSAVYLCASSSGGGTDTQYFGPGTRLTVL.

J is TRBJ2-1 and V is TRBV19, with a possible D match to TRBD1 (7 bases). The CDR3 sequence is 18 residues long. Germline V lookup: CDR1 LNHDA, CDR2 SQIVND (reference sequence). V was shortened by 2 bases and J by 0 bases, with 17 bases between the two germline ends. The CDR3 loop is CASSIKGAAGSSYNEQFF. CDR3 nucleotide sequence: TGTGCCAGTAGTATAAAGGGGGCAGCGGGCAGCTCCTACAATGAGCAGTTCTTC.

The chain joins TRBV13 to TRBJ1-5; the match to TRBD1 covers 10 bases. After removal of 4 bases from V and 1 base from J, the junction contained 1 base not matched to a gene. This CDR3 has 15 amino acids. The germline gives CDR1 PRHDT, CDR2 FYEKMQ (reference sequence). The CDR3 DNA reads TGTGCCAGCAGCTGGGGACAGGGGAGCAATCAGCCCCAGCATTTT. Residues: CASSWGQGSNQPQHF.

V is TRBV11-3 and J is TRBJ2-7; 8 bases line up with TRBD2. The CDR3 is made up of 15 amino acids. The junction had 8 bases not matched to a gene; V was cut back by 5 bases and J by 2 bases. Germline values: CDR1 SGHNT, CDR2 YENEEA. The CDR3 coding sequence is TGTGCCAGCAGCCGCAGCGGGGGTACCCCCTACGAGCAGTACTTC. Its protein is CASSRSGGTPYEQYF.

The rearrangement uses TRBV3-1 (or the pseudogene TRBV3-2) and TRBJ2-2; D might be TRBD2 (7 bases). There are 16 residues in the CDR3. In germline, CDR1 is LGHDT, CDR2 YNNKEL (reference sequence). Deletions cut 4 bases from V and 4 bases from J, with 16 bases between. The CDR3 DNA sequence: TGTGCCAGCAGCCTCAGATGGGGAGGGGGCACCGGGGAGCTGTTTTTT. Its translation is CASSLRWGGGTGELFF.

The gene calls are TRBV28 and TRBJ2-7; D remains unclear. Per germline, CDR1 MDHEN and CDR2 SYDVKM. The V gene lost 5 bases and the J gene lost 4 bases, with 21 bases spanning the gap. The CDR3 spans 16 residues. The CDR3 protein is CASSGVRPNEHYEQYF. The CDR3 DNA is TGTGCCAGCAGTGGCGTAAGGCCTAACGAACATTACGAGCAGTACTTC.

The rearrangement links TRBV27 to TRBJ1-4; D unresolved. The ends were cut back, 5 bases at V and 8 bases at J, with 15 bases in the middle. This CDR3 has 14 residues. Germline values: CDR1 MNHEY, CDR2 SMNVEV (reference sequence). CDR3 protein: CASSPRVGGEKLFF. The CDR3 nucleotides are TGTGCCAGCAGTCCCCGGGTCGGCGGAGAAAAACTGTTTTTT.

This clone was found once. The rearrangement uses TRBV30 and TRBJ2-7; a weak D match, TRBD2 (5 bases). Germline CDR1 reads GTSNPN; CDR2 reads SVGIG (reference sequence). The germline V and J ends were trimmed by 4 bases and 0 bases, with 13 bases remaining between them. The CDR3 runs to 14 residues. For the CDR3, the DNA is TGTGCCTGGAAGGCGCAGGCGGGCTCCTACGAGCAGTACTTC. Translating it yields CAWKAQAGSYEQYF.

This chain joins TRBV5-5 and TRBJ2-5; 12 bases line up with TRBD1. Germline CDR1 reads SGHKS; CDR2 reads YYEKEE (reference sequence). The CDR3 is 13 amino acids. Germline trimming cut 7 bases from V and 5 bases from J; bases unmatched to any gene: 3. For the CDR3, the DNA is TGTGCCAGCGGGACAGGGGGCGCGGAGACCCAGTACTTC. Protein sequence: CASGTGGAETQYF.

This clone appeared once. This chain joins TRBV2 and TRBJ2-6; 16 nucleotides agree with TRBD2. The CDR3 consists of 20 residues. Germline-derived CDR1 and CDR2 are SNHLY and FYNNEI. Unmatched junction bases numbered 10, after V lost 5 bases and J lost 3 bases. CDR3 coding DNA: TGTGCCAGCAGTCGGCCGGGACTAGCGGGAGGGCCATTTGGGGCCAACGTCCTGACTTTC. It yields the protein CASSRPGLAGGPFGANVLTF.

The CDR3 nucleotides read TGTGCCAGCAGCGTCACGAGGTCTGGCACAGATACGCAGTATTTT. It encodes CASSVTRSGTDTQYF. The rearrangement joins TRBV7-2 to TRBJ2-3; no clear D. Germline CDR1 and CDR2: SGHTA and FQGNSA. V was trimmed by 5 bases and J by 1 base, leaving 13 bases between them. The length of the CDR3 is 15 residues.

The CDR3 is CASSILAANPYEQYF. CDR3 DNA sequence: TGTGCCAGTAGTATCCTAGCTGCCAACCCCTACGAGCAGTACTTC. The chain couples TRBV19 to TRBJ2-7; D might be TRBD2 (5 bases). V was clipped by 3 bases and J by 2 bases, with 14 bases between them. CDR1 is LNHDA and CDR2 is SQIVND in the germline V gene (reference sequence). There are 15 residues in the CDR3.

The V call is TRBV6-5, the J call TRBJ1-6; D remains ambiguous. The length of the CDR3 is 16 residues. Trimming left V 4 bases short and J 0 bases short, with 10 bases between. Germline CDR1 MNHEY, CDR2 SVGAGI. The CDR3 is CASSSGRSSYNSPLHF. The CDR3 DNA reads as TGTGCCAGCAGTTCAGGAAGGAGCTCCTATAATTCACCCCTCCACTTT.

The chain employs TRBV9 and TRBJ2-3; 10 nucleotides agree with TRBD2. Germline values: CDR1 SGDLS, CDR2 YYNGEE. Trimming at V came to 4 bases and at J to 0 bases, leaving 8 bases not matched to a gene. The CDR3 totals 17 residues. The DNA for the CDR3 is TGTGCCAGCAGCTGGACTAGCGGTGGTACTAGCACAGATACGCAGTATTTT. It translates to CASSWTSGGTSTDTQYF.

This chain uses TRBV28 with TRBJ1-1; no reliable D call. V was clipped by 4 bases and J by 0 bases, with 12 bases between them. Germline V gene sequence: CDR1 MDHEN, CDR2 SYDVKM. The CDR3 has 15 residues. CDR3 sequence: CASSSPLLVNTEAFF. The CDR3, as DNA: TGTGCCAGCAGTTCTCCCTTACTGGTGAACACTGAAGCTTTCTTT.